This T cell receptor beta chain was captured by sequencing in a study of shared clonotypes between healthy human individuals. Study-wide background: Three plates each covered CD4 naive and memory; CD8 naive two, CD8 memory one.

Each subset's genomic DNA was split evenly across several immunoSEQ plates. Clones were sequenced by immunoSEQ multiplex PCR, and TCRdb holds only the in-frame ones, with some missing. The table has some 1,900,000 clones, about 95% seen once. Per germline, CDR1 LNHDA and CDR2 SQIVND (reference sequence). This CDR3 has 15 residues. The ends lost 8 bases at V and 0 bases at J; junction bases unmatched: 7. Naive CD8 cells, CD45RO-negative and positively selected for CCR7, excluded terminally differentiated effector memory CD45RA+ cells. The source of this sequence is a man aged 18 to 29 in good health. The sequencing sample was made of naive CD8+ T cells sorted from blood. This chain uses TRBV19 with TRBJ1-1; 9 bases are shared with TRBD1. Here the CDR3 reads CASLPGQGLNTEAFF. The CDR3 coding sequence is TGTGCCAGTCTTCCGGGACAGGGATTGAACACTGAAGCTTTCTTT.